The source of this T cell receptor (beta chain) is a study of Graves' ophthalmopathy and Graves' hyperthyroidism. General study results and limits: Progression of ophthalmopathy was predicted by the model with 65% to 71% sensitivity and about 72% specificity. Using a 13-signature model, the authors split ophthalmopathy from stable hyperthyroidism, with roughly 91% sensitivity and about 80% specificity. Clonotypes were expanded in thyroid at above 0.001 frequency, and most also appeared in blood.

Aged 18 to 65, hyperthyroidism patients had new diagnoses of under 2 months' duration. This clonotype was observed at least ten times. Its specificity is unknown. The junction and the germline gene differ at one end; a read error may be behind it. Germline V gives CDR1 MNHNS, CDR2 SASEGT. The CDR3 consists of 17 residues. RNA transcripts were the template, and TCR beta CDR3 regions were amplified from them. The workflow started with a first-round RT-PCR run with HTBI primers and then moved on to a second-round multiplex PCR. From the multiplex PCR reads, TCRdb called clonotypes with MiXCR, one entry per CDR3 protein. The sample shows over a million distinct CDR3 sequences, roughly two fifths of them seen only once.

The chain combines TRBV6-1 with TRBJ2-6; either TRBD1 or TRBD2 may supply D (6 bases each). Sequenced sample: peripheral blood or thyroid tissue (not recorded which). This TCR derives from an adult man with Graves' hyperthyroidism. CDR3 coding DNA: TGTGCCAGCAGGGAAGGCGGGACATCGACTGGGGCCAACGTCCTGACTTTC. As protein: CASREGGTSTGANVLTF.